This T cell receptor (beta chain) was recorded in a study of OX40 agonist ivuxolimab in advanced cancers. Generated by immunoSEQ multiplex PCR, the TCRdb table keeps only in-frame clones and is missing some. The data show tens of thousands of clones, around 83% seen once. This clone was recorded once. The CDR3 length is 14 residues. V was cut by 8 bases and J by 2 bases, with 12 bases left in between. Germline CDR1 is KGHSH and CDR2 is LQKENI. The source of this sequence is an adult with an advanced solid tumor such as melanoma, head and neck, liver or kidney cancer. Source: CD4+ or CD8+ T cells sorted from blood, taken in a trial of the OX40 agonist ivuxolimab. The rearrangement joins TRBV18 to TRBJ2-2, with D hard to call. CDR3 in DNA: TGTGCCAGCCAGGACGGAATAAACACCGGGGAGCTGTTTTTT. Its protein is CASQDGINTGELFF. Full variable domain (missing parts from reference TRBV18 and TRBJ2-2): NAGVMQNPRHLVRRRGQEARLRCSPMKGHSHVYWYRQLPEEGLKFMVYLQKENIIDESGMPKERFSAEFPKEGPSILRIQQVVRGDSAAYFCASQDGINTGELFFGEGSRLTVL.